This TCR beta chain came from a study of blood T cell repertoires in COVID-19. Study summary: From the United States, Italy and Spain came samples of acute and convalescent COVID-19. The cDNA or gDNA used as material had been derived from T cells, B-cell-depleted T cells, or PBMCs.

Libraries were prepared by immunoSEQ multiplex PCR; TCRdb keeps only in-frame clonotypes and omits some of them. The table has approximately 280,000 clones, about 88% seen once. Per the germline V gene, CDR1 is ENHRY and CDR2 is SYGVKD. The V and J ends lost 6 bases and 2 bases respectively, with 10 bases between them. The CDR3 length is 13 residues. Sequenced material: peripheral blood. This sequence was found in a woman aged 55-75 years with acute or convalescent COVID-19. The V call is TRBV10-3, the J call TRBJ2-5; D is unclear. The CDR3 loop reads CAISRLNQETQYF. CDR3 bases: TGTGCCATCAGCAGACTGAATCAAGAGACCCAGTACTTC.